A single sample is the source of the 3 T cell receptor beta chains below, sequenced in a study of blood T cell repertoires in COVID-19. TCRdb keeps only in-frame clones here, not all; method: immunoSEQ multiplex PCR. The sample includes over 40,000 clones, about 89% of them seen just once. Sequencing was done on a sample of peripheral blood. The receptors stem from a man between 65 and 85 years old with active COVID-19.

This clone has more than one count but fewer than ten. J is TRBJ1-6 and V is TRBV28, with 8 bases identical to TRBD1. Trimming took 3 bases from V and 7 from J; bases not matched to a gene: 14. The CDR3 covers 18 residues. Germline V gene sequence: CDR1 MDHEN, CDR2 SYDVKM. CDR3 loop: CASSFFVPGGQQNSPLHF. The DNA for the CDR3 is TGTGCCAGCAGTTTCTTTGTTCCAGGGGGCCAACAAAATTCACCCCTCCACTTT. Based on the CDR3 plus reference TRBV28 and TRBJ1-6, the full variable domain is DVKVTQSSRYLVKRTGEKVFLECVQDMDHENMFWYRQDPGLGLRLIYFSYDVKMKEKGDIPEGYSVSREKKERFSLILESASTNQTSMYLCASSFFVPGGQQNSPLHFGNGTRLTVT.

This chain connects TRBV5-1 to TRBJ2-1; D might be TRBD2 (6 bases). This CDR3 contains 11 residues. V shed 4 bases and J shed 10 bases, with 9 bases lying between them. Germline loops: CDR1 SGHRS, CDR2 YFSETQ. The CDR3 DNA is TGCGCCAGCAGCATCCGGGAGGAGCAGTTCTTC. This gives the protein CASSIREEQFF.

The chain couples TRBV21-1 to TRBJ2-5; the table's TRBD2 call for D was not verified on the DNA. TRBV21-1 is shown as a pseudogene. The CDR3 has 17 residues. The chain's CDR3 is CASSKEQAGVTRETQYF. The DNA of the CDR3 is TGTGCCAGCAGCAAAGAACAAGCGGGGGTTACACGGGAGACCCAGTACTTC.